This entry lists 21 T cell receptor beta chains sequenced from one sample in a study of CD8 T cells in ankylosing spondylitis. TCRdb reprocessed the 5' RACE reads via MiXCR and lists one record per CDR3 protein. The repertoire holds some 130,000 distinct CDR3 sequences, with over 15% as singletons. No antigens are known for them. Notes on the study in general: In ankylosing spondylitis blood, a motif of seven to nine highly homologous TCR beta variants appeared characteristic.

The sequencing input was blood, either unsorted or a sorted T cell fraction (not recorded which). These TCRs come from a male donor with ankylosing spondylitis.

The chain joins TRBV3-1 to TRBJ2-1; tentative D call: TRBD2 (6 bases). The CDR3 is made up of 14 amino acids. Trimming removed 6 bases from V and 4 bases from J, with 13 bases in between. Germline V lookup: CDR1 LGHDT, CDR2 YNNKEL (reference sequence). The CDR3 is CASRGAGPYNEQFF. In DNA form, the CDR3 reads TGTGCCAGCAGGGGCGCGGGACCTTACAATGAGCAGTTCTTC.

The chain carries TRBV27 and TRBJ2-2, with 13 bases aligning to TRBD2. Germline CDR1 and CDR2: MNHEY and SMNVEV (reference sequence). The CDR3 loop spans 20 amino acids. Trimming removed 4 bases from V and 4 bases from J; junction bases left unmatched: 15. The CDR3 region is CASSSPRTSGRGGTTGELFF. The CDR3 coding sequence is TGTGCCAGCAGTTCGCCAAGGACTAGCGGGAGAGGGGGGACCACCGGGGAGCTGTTTTTT.

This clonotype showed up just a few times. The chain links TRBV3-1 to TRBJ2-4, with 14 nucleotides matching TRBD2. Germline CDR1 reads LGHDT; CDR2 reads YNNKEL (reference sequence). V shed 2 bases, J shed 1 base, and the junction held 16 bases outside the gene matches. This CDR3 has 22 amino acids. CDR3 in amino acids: CASSQRADPGTSGRQAKNIQYF. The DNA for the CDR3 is TGTGCCAGCAGCCAACGCGCGGACCCCGGGACTAGCGGGAGACAGGCCAAAAACATTCAGTACTTC.

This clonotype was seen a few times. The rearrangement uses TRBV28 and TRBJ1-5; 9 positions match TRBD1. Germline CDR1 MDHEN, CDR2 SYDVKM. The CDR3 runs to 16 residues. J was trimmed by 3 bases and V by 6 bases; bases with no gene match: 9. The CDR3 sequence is CASSLNRGLHNQPQHF. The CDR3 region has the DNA TGTGCCAGCAGCCTCAACAGGGGGCTACACAATCAGCCCCAGCATTTT.

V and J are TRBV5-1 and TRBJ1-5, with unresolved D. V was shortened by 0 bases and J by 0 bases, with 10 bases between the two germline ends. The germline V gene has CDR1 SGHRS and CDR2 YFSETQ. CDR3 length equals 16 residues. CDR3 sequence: CASSLDGQTSNQPQHF. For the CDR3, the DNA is TGCGCCAGCAGCTTGGACGGTCAGACTAGCAATCAGCCCCAGCATTTT.

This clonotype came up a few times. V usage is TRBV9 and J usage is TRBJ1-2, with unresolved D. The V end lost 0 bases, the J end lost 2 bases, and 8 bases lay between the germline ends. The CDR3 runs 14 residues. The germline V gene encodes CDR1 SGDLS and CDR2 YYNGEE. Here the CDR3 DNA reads TGTGCCAGCAGCGTAGCTACAGAAAACTATGGCTACACCTTC. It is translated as CASSVATENYGYTF.

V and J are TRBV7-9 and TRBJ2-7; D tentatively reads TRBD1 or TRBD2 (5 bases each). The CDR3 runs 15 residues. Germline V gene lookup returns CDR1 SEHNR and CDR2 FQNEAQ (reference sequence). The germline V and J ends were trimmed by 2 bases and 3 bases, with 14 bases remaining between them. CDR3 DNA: TGTGCCAGCAGCTTATCGGAGGACAAGAGCTACGAGCAGTACTTC. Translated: CASSLSEDKSYEQYF.

The DNA of the CDR3 is TGTGCCAGCAGCCAAGGACCCCCATCGTATGGCTACACCTTC. It is translated as CASSQGPPSYGYTF. The chain couples TRBV14 to TRBJ1-2; D gene unclear. This CDR3 is 14 amino acids long. Per the germline V gene, CDR1 is SGHDN and CDR2 is FVKESK. The germline V and J ends were trimmed by 1 base and 5 bases, with 11 bases remaining between them.

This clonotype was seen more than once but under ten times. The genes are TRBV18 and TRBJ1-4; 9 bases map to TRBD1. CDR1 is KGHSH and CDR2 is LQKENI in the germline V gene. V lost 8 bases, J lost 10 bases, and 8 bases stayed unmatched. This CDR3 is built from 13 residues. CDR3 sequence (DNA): TGTGCCAGCACCCCTCCGGACAGGGGAAAACTGTTTTTT. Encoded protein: CASTPPDRGKLFF.

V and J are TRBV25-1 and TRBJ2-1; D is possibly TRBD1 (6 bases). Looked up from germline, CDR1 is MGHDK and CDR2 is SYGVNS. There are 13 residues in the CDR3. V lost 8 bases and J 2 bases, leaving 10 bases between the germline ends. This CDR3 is CASGRTAYNEQFF. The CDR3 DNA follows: TGTGCCAGCGGCAGGACAGCCTACAATGAGCAGTTCTTC.

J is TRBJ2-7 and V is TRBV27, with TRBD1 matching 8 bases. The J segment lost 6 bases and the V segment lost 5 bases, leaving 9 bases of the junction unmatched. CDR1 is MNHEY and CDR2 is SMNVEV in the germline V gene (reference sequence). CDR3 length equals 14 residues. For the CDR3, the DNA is TGTGCCAGCAGTCCCCTGGACAGGGTAGGCGAGCAGTACTTC. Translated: CASSPLDRVGEQYF.

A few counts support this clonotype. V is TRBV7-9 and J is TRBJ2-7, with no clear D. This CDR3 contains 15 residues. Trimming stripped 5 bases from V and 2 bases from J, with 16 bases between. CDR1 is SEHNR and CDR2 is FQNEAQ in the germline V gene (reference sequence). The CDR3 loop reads CASSPSVGRAYEQYF. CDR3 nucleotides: TGTGCCAGCAGCCCCTCAGTGGGCAGAGCCTACGAGCAGTACTTC.

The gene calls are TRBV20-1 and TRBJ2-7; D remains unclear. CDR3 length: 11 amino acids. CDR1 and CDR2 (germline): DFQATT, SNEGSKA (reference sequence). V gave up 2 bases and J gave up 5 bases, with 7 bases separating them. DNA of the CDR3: TGCAGTGCTAGAACGGTCGACGAGCAGTACTTC. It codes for CSARTVDEQYF.

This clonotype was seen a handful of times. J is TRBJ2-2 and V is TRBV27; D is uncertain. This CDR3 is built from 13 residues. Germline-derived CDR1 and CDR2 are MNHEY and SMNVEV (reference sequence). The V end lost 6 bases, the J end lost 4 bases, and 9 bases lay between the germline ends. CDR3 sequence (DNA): TGTGCCAGCAGCCGCATTACCACCGGGGAGCTGTTTTTT. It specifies CASSRITTGELFF.

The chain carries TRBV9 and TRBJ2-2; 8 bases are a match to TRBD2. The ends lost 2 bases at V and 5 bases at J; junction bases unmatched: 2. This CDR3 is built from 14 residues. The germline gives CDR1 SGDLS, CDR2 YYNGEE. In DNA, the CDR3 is TGTGCCAGCAGCGTCCAGCGGGAGACCGGGGAGCTGTTTTTT. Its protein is CASSVQRETGELFF.

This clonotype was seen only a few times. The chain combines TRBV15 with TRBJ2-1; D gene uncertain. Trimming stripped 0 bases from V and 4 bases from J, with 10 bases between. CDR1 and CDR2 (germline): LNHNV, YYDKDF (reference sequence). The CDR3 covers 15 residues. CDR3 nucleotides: TGTGCCACCAGCAGAGATCGAGCGAAGTACAATGAGCAGTTCTTC. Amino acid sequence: CATSRDRAKYNEQFF.

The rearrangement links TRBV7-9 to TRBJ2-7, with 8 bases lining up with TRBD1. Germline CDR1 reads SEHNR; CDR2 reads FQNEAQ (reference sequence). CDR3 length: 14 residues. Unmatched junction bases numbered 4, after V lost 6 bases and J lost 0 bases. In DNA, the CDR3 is TGTGCCAGCAGGGGGGACAGGAGCTCCTACGAGCAGTACTTC. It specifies CASRGDRSSYEQYF.

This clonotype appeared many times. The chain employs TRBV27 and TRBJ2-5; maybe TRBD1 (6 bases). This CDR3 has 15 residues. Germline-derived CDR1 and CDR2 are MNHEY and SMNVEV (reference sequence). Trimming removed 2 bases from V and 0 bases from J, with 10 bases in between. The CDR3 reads CASSLRTANQETQYF. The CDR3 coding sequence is TGTGCCAGCAGTTTAAGGACAGCGAACCAAGAGACCCAGTACTTC.

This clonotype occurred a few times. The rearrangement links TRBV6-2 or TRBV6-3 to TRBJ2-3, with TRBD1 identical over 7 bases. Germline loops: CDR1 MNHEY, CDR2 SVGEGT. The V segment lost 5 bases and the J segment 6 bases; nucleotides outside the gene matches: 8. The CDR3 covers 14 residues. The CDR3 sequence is CASSHRGTVDTQYF. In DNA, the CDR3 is TGTGCCAGCAGTCACAGGGGAACCGTGGATACGCAGTATTTT.

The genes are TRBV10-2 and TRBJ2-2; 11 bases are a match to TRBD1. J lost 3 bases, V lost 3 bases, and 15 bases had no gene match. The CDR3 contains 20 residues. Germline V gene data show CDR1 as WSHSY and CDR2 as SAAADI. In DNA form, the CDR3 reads TGCGCCAGCAGTGACCCTTTCCGGGACAGGGGGATACTAGACACCGGGGAGCTGTTTTTT. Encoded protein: CASSDPFRDRGILDTGELFF.

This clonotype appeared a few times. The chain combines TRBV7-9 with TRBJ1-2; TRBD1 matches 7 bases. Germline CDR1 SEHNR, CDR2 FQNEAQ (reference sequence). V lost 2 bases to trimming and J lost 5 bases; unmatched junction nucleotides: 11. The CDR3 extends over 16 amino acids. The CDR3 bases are TGTGCCAGCAGCTTATTTGGACAGGATAAAGGATATGGCTACACCTTC. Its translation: CASSLFGQDKGYGYTF.